The clone carrying this T cell receptor (beta chain) was recorded a few times. Its antigen is unidentified. Trimming took 6 bases from V and 1 from J, leaving 12 bases between them. The CDR3 spans 14 residues. This sample stems from a study of T cells after yellow fever vaccination. Findings and limits, study-wide: Peak timing came faster in the weaker secondary response, day 5 versus 15.

Researchers made TCR cDNA using 5'RACE template switching, and this step added a universal primer site and UMIs. TCRdb redid the calling of the 5' RACE reads with MiXCR, one entry per CDR3 protein. The data hold about 170,000 distinct CDR3 sequences, with around 10% observed a single time. The V call is TRBV12-3 or TRBV12-4, the J call TRBJ2-5; D tentatively reads TRBD1 or TRBD2 (5 bases each). This specimen was CD8+ T cells sorted from PBMCs, taken 15 days after the yellow fever booster vaccination. The receptor comes from a man aged 18 to 29 who received the YFV17D yellow fever vaccine. CDR3 nucleotides: TGTGCCAGCAGCCCCCGGGACCCCCAAGAGACCCAGTACTTC. This sequence encodes CASSPRDPQETQYF.